The 27 T cell receptor beta chains reported below all come from one sample, sequenced in a study of blood T cell repertoires in COVID-19. Libraries were prepared by immunoSEQ multiplex PCR; TCRdb keeps only in-frame clonotypes and omits some of them. There are tens of thousands of clones in the sample; 90% to 95% occur only once, and about 39% lies in the top ten. Sequenced material: peripheral blood. Receptor source: a man aged 60 to 69 with active or convalescent COVID-19.

V and J are TRBV28 and TRBJ2-7; D remains unclear. V gave up 5 bases and J gave up 6 bases, with 17 bases separating them. The CDR3 is 14 residues long. The germline CDR1 and CDR2 sequences are MDHEN and SYDVKM. The DNA of the CDR3 is TGTGCCAGCAGTGACCGGGTAGGTCTCCTCGAGCAGTACTTC. Residues: CASSDRVGLLEQYF.

The V call is TRBV7-9, the J call TRBJ2-7; D might be TRBD2 (6 bases). CDR1 and CDR2 (germline): SEHNR, FQNEAQ (reference sequence). The CDR3 has 16 amino acids. V dropped 0 bases and J dropped 3 bases, with 15 bases sitting between them. The CDR3 DNA reads TGTGCCAGCAGCTTAGCGGTGGTAGCGGCAAGCTACGAGCAGTACTTC. Its protein is CASSLAVVAASYEQYF.

The chain joins TRBV5-6 to TRBJ2-7; 9 positions match TRBD2. The CDR3 loop spans 14 amino acids. The ends lost 4 bases at V and 9 bases at J; junction bases unmatched: 11. Per germline, CDR1 SGHDT and CDR2 YYEEEE. The CDR3 sequence is CASSPAGTSSRQYF. CDR3 sequence (DNA): TGTGCCAGCAGCCCGGCTGGGACTAGCAGCCGGCAGTACTTC.

The chain couples TRBV27 to TRBJ1-2; D remains unclear. The CDR3 totals 16 residues. Per germline, CDR1 MNHEY and CDR2 SMNVEV (reference sequence). Between the trimmed V and J ends, which lost 4 bases and 0 bases, there was a span of 15 bases. CDR3 sequence: CASSSRPPEANYGYTF. The CDR3 region has the DNA TGTGCCAGCAGTTCCCGCCCGCCGGAGGCTAACTATGGCTACACCTTC.

V gene TRBV24-1 combines with J gene TRBJ2-7; TRBD1 might be the D (5 bases). CDR1 and CDR2 from the germline V gene are KGHDR and SFDVKD. The CDR3 totals 13 residues. The germline V and J ends were trimmed by 3 bases and 5 bases, with 10 bases remaining between them. Here the CDR3 reads CATSDAGIHEQYF. The CDR3 nucleotides are TGTGCCACCAGTGATGCAGGGATCCACGAGCAGTACTTC.

This chain links TRBV28 with TRBJ1-1; 7 bases agree with TRBD1. The CDR3 loop spans 16 amino acids. V was pared by 5 bases and J by 2 bases, with 11 bases of the junction left unmatched. The germline CDR1 and CDR2 sequences are MDHEN and SYDVKM. CDR3 residues: CASSARRTGVNTEAFF. For the CDR3, the DNA is TGTGCCAGCAGTGCACGCCGGACAGGAGTTAACACTGAAGCTTTCTTT.

The rearrangement links TRBV9 to TRBJ2-2; 11 positions match TRBD2. In germline, CDR1 is SGDLS, CDR2 YYNGEE. CDR3 length equals 19 residues. Losses at the gene ends were 3 bases for V and 4 bases for J; bases not matched to a gene: 14. Written as DNA, the CDR3 is TGTGCCAGCAGCGCTTCTACACCGGGACTAGCGGCCATCACCGGGGAGCTGTTTTTT. It translates to CASSASTPGLAAITGELFF.

The genes are TRBV6-6 and TRBJ2-7; TRBD1 matches at 9 bases. V lost 6 bases, J lost 5 bases, and 8 bases stayed unmatched. Per the germline V gene, CDR1 is MNHNY and CDR2 is SVGAGI (reference sequence). This CDR3 contains 14 residues. CDR3 amino acids: CASRNPGTGNEQYF. The CDR3, as DNA: TGTGCCAGCAGAAATCCCGGGACAGGGAACGAGCAGTACTTC.

The genes are TRBV19 and TRBJ1-5, with 11 bases fitting TRBD1. The trim removed 7 bases at V and 3 bases at J, leaving 11 bases unmatched. The CDR3 is 17 amino acids. Germline V gene lookup returns CDR1 LNHDA and CDR2 SQIVND (reference sequence). The CDR3 loop reads CASTRAGQGAFNQPQHF. CDR3 bases: TGTGCCAGTACCCGAGCCGGACAGGGGGCTTTCAATCAGCCCCAGCATTTT.

This clone has only a few counts. The rearrangement links TRBV7-3 to TRBJ1-6, with no clear D. CDR1 is SGHTA, CDR2 FQGTGA, per germline. The CDR3 sequence is 15 residues long. Trimming stripped 3 bases from V and 7 bases from J, with 13 bases between. CDR3: CASSLGRISNSPLHF. CDR3 bases: TGTGCCAGCAGCTTGGGCAGGATTTCCAATTCACCCCTCCACTTT.

The chain employs TRBV28 and TRBJ1-5; 7 bases align to TRBD1. Trimming removed 7 bases from V and 12 bases from J; junction bases left unmatched: 6. CDR3 length: 11 amino acids. CDR1 and CDR2 (germline): MDHEN, SYDVKM. The CDR3, as DNA: TGTGCCAGCATTTTCGGGACAGTCCAGCATTTT. Its translation is CASIFGTVQHF. The full variable domain, its missing parts supplied by reference TRBV28 and TRBJ1-5, is DVKVTQSSRYLVKRTGEKVFLECVQDMDHENMFWYRQDPGLGLRLIYFSYDVKMKEKGDIPEGYSVSREKKERFSLILESASTNQTSMYLCASIFGTVQHFGDGTRLSIL.

The chain employs TRBV19 and TRBJ1-4, with 8 positions matching TRBD1. Germline V gene lookup returns CDR1 LNHDA and CDR2 SQIVND (reference sequence). The CDR3 contains 15 residues. Losses at the gene ends were 3 bases for V and 5 bases for J; bases not matched to a gene: 5. The CDR3 DNA reads TGTGCCAGTAGTATCAGCGGACAGGGAAATGAAAAACTGTTTTTT. Amino acids: CASSISGQGNEKLFF.

The chain uses TRBV19 and TRBJ1-5; possible D gene TRBD1, 6 bases. The CDR3 covers 16 residues. The V gene lost 7 bases and the J gene lost 1 base, with 17 bases spanning the gap. Per the germline V gene, CDR1 is LNHDA and CDR2 is SQIVND (reference sequence). CDR3 bases: TGTGCCAGTATCGGAAGGGAGGGGGGGAGCAATCAGCCCCAGCATTTT. This sequence encodes CASIGREGGSNQPQHF.

V and J are TRBV28 and TRBJ1-3, with a tentative D call TRBD1 (5 bases). Trimming cost V 8 bases and J 4 bases, with 18 bases left between them. From germline, CDR1 is MDHEN and CDR2 SYDVKM. CDR3 length: 15 amino acids. This CDR3 reads CASLGGATSGNTIYF. In nucleotides, the CDR3 is TGTGCCAGCCTGGGAGGGGCCACGTCCGGAAACACCATATATTTT.

The chain carries TRBV3-1 (or the pseudogene TRBV3-2) and TRBJ1-2; 9 bases match TRBD1. The junction had 6 bases not matched to a gene; V was cut back by 4 bases and J by 3 bases. Looked up from germline, CDR1 is LGHDT and CDR2 is YNNKEL (reference sequence). This CDR3 contains 15 residues. The CDR3 nucleotides read TGTGCCAGCAGCCGCCGGGACAGGGTGGACTATGGCTACACCTTC. This gives the protein CASSRRDRVDYGYTF.

The count of this clone is one. V and J are TRBV7-2 and TRBJ1-3; 8 bases line up with TRBD1. V lost 0 bases and J lost 9; bases outside the gene matches: 10. CDR1 and CDR2 from the germline V gene are SGHTA and FQGNSA. The CDR3 is made up of 16 amino acids. The CDR3 bases are TGTGCCAGCAGCTTAGCCACGACAGGGGTGTTTGGCACCATATATTTT. It translates to CASSLATTGVFGTIYF.

This chain connects TRBV10-3 to TRBJ1-6, with D uncertain. Germline-derived CDR1 and CDR2 are ENHRY and SYGVKD. Trimming took off 5 bases at V and 4 bases at J, with 12 bases between the two ends. This CDR3 comprises 15 residues. CDR3 amino acids: CAISNRENYNSPLHF. In nucleotides, the CDR3 is TGTGCCATCAGTAACAGAGAAAATTATAATTCACCCCTCCACTTT.

The chain uses TRBV19 and TRBJ1-4; 8 bases map to TRBD1. With V trimmed by 6 bases and J by 8 bases, 8 bases remained unmatched. The length of the CDR3 is 14 residues. Germline values: CDR1 LNHDA, CDR2 SQIVND (reference sequence). The CDR3 sequence: CASRDRDRIEKLFF. The CDR3 nucleotides are TGTGCCAGTAGGGACAGGGACCGAATCGAAAAACTGTTTTTT.

The V call is TRBV19, the J call TRBJ1-2, with D tentatively TRBD1 (6 bases). This CDR3 has 13 amino acids. Germline V gives CDR1 LNHDA, CDR2 SQIVND (reference sequence). The V end was cut by 6 bases, the J end by 4 bases, with 12 bases between. The CDR3 bases are TGTGCCAGTAGGGCGGACAGCATCTATGGCTACACCTTC. Amino acid sequence: CASRADSIYGYTF.

V usage is TRBV12-3 or TRBV12-4 and J usage is TRBJ1-1; TRBD1 might be the D (5 bases). The CDR3 consists of 12 residues. Trimming pared 6 bases from V and 11 bases from J, leaving 16 bases between. Here the CDR3 reads CASSHSQGIAFF. The CDR3 DNA follows: TGTGCCAGCAGCCATTCCCAGGGAATTGCTTTCTTT.

V usage is TRBV2 and J usage is TRBJ1-1, with TRBD1 as a possible D gene (6 bases). The length of the CDR3 is 15 residues. The germline gives CDR1 SNHLY, CDR2 FYNNEI. Trimming pared 10 bases from V and 4 bases from J, leaving 22 bases between. The CDR3 here is CATTITGNKGTEAFF. Written as DNA, the CDR3 is TGTGCCACCACCATTACAGGGAATAAGGGCACTGAAGCTTTCTTT.

The rearrangement links TRBV7-3 to TRBJ1-6; D call uncertain. Germline values: CDR1 SGHTA, CDR2 FQGTGA. V gave up 4 bases and J gave up 1 base, with 2 bases separating them. The CDR3 runs to 13 residues. The CDR3 loop reads CASSSSYNSPLHF. As DNA, the CDR3 is TGTGCCAGCAGCTCGTCCTATAATTCACCCCTCCACTTT.

This clone appeared once. The chain combines TRBV6-5 with TRBJ1-6; D gene unclear. CDR3 length equals 12 residues. V dropped 7 bases and J dropped 4 bases, with 5 bases sitting between them. Germline V lookup: CDR1 MNHEY, CDR2 SVGAGI. The CDR3 here is CASKRYNSPLHF. The CDR3 DNA reads TGTGCCAGCAAACGGTATAATTCACCCCTCCACTTT.

The chain links TRBV9 to TRBJ1-6; D unresolved. The CDR3 length is 15 residues. Germline V CDR1 and CDR2: SGDLS, YYNGEE. The V end was cut by 0 bases, the J end by 3 bases, with 7 bases between. The CDR3 here is CASSVDPIYNSPLHF. CDR3 DNA: TGTGCCAGCAGCGTAGACCCTATCTATAATTCACCCCTCCACTTT.

This rearrangement joins TRBV9 to TRBJ1-3, with D perhaps TRBD1 (6 bases). CDR3 length: 15 residues. Germline loops: CDR1 SGDLS, CDR2 YYNGEE. V was shortened by 4 bases and J by 0 bases, with 11 bases between the two germline ends. CDR3 bases: TGTGCCAGCAGCCTCACAGGGTACTCTGGAAACACCATATATTTT. It specifies CASSLTGYSGNTIYF.

This clone was seen a few times. J is TRBJ2-1 and V is TRBV7-3, with a tentative D call TRBD2 (6 bases). CDR1 is SGHTA, CDR2 FQGTGA, per germline. V shed 5 bases and J shed 2 bases, with 13 bases lying between them. This CDR3 has 15 amino acids. The CDR3: CASSTHWGAYNEQFF. Here the CDR3 DNA reads TGTGCCAGCAGCACTCACTGGGGGGCCTACAATGAGCAGTTCTTC. The full variable domain, with the rest looked up from reference TRBV7-3 and TRBJ2-1, is GAGVSQTPSNKVTEKGKYVELRCDPISGHTALYWYRQSLGQGPEFLIYFQGTGAADDSGLPNDRFFAVRPEGSVSTLKIQRTERGDSAVYLCASSTHWGAYNEQFFGPGTRLTVL.

J is TRBJ1-6 and V is TRBV19; D is unclear. The germline CDR1 and CDR2 sequences are LNHDA and SQIVND (reference sequence). CDR3 length: 16 amino acids. V shed 5 bases and J shed 0 bases, with 11 bases lying between them. The CDR3 here is CASSSAVSSYNSPLHF. The CDR3 DNA sequence: TGTGCCAGTAGTTCGGCGGTCAGCTCCTATAATTCACCCCTCCACTTT.